Each of the 8 T cell receptor beta chains below was sequenced from the same sample in a study of CD8 T cells in Susac syndrome. An input of about 0.45 to 1 ug of RNA was subjected to reverse transcription using random hexamers. TCRdb reanalysed the immunoSEQ multiplex PCR reads using MiXCR and keeps one entry per CDR3 protein. This table has 140,000 to 150,000 distinct CDR3 sequences, 90% to 96% appearing once. The sample taken for sequencing was CD4+ T cells from PBMCs. The receptors here all came from a human donor with Susac syndrome.

With regard to this clonotype: One end of the junction does not line up with germline, which may come from a read error. This chain's CDR3 is CSARGANSNQPQHF. The CDR3 nucleotides are TGCAGTGCCAGAGGGGCAAATAGCAATCAGCCCCAGCATTTT. This sequence joins TRBV20-1 and TRBJ1-5; weak D call: TRBD1 (5 bases). CDR3 length: 14 residues. Germline CDR1 and CDR2: DFQATT and SNEGSKA (reference sequence).

J is TRBJ2-1 and V is TRBV20-1, with 9 bases fitting TRBD2. V was clipped by 2 bases and J by 10 bases; unmatched bases: 12. The germline V gene has CDR1 DFQATT and CDR2 SNEGSKA (reference sequence). The CDR3 runs to 15 residues. The CDR3 loop is CSARPEGGGRDEQFF. Written as DNA, the CDR3 is TGCAGTGCTAGACCCGAGGGGGGCGGGAGGGACGAGCAGTTCTTC.

The rearrangement links TRBV7-9 to TRBJ1-1; 7 nucleotides match TRBD1. The CDR3 spans 15 residues. CDR1 is SEHNR, CDR2 FQNEAQ, per germline (reference sequence). V was pared by 4 bases and J by 3 bases, with 8 bases of the junction left unmatched. Here the CDR3 DNA reads TGTGCCAGCAGCTCCCAGACAGGGCAGCACACTGAAGCTTTCTTT. Translated, it gives CASSSQTGQHTEAFF.

The chain links TRBV12-3 or TRBV12-4 to TRBJ2-5, with D perhaps TRBD1 (5 bases). Trimming shortened V by 5 bases and J by 5 bases, and 12 bases separated the two germline ends. CDR3 size: 13 residues. The CDR3 DNA reads as TGTGCCAGCAGTGCCAGGGATAGGGAGACCCAGTACTTC. Residues: CASSARDRETQYF.

This clonotype was found once. The chain joins TRBV12-5 to TRBJ1-3; D is undetermined. CDR1 LGHNT and CDR2 FRNRAP come from the germline V gene. V lost 7 bases and J 5 bases, leaving 12 bases between the germline ends. This CDR3 is 13 amino acids long. The CDR3 DNA is TGTGCTAGTGATGCGGGTGTTCGAAACACCATATATTTT. Translation gives CASDAGVRNTIYF.

J is TRBJ2-1 and V is TRBV29-1; weak D call: TRBD2 (6 bases). The CDR3 is 13 amino acids. Germline V CDR1 and CDR2: SQVTM, ANQGSEA. Trimming shortened V by 5 bases and J by 4 bases, and 12 bases separated the two germline ends. The CDR3 nucleotides read TGCAGCGTTTCTTCCGGGACTTACAATGAGCAGTTCTTC. Protein sequence: CSVSSGTYNEQFF.

The CDR3 spells CASSLTGHQPQHF. Written as DNA, the CDR3 is TGTGCCAGCAGTTTGACAGGGCATCAGCCCCAGCATTTT. The chain couples TRBV12-3 or TRBV12-4 to TRBJ1-5, with 7 bases aligning to TRBD1. CDR3 length equals 13 residues. Trimming took 3 bases from V and 5 from J; bases not matched to a gene: 1.

The V and J genes are TRBV29-1 and TRBJ2-1; 15 positions match TRBD2. The CDR3 extends over 14 amino acids. V was pared by 7 bases and J by 12 bases, with 10 bases of the junction left unmatched. Germline loops: CDR1 SQVTM, CDR2 ANQGSEA. The CDR3 DNA follows: TGCAGCGCTATCCCCGGGACTAGCGGGAGGACGCAGTTCTTC. Protein sequence: CSAIPGTSGRTQFF.